This TCR beta chain comes out of a study of blood T cell repertoires in COVID-19. Assay used: immunoSEQ multiplex PCR; TCRdb lists only in-frame clones, some missing. The sample includes approximately 350,000 clones, 75% to 90% seen only once; the top ten take 7.1%. Germline V gene data show CDR1 as SGHVS and CDR2 as FNYEAQ. The V end lost 1 base, the J end lost 4 bases, and 8 bases lay between the germline ends. This CDR3 spans 13 amino acids. The sequencing input was peripheral blood. This sequence was found in a woman aged 55 to 70 with COVID-19, enrolled during active disease. V and J are TRBV7-6 and TRBJ2-7, with D perhaps matching TRBD1 (6 bases). The CDR3 sequence: CASSLGTEYEQYF. For the CDR3, the DNA is TGTGCCAGCAGCTTAGGGACAGAGTACGAGCAGTACTTC.